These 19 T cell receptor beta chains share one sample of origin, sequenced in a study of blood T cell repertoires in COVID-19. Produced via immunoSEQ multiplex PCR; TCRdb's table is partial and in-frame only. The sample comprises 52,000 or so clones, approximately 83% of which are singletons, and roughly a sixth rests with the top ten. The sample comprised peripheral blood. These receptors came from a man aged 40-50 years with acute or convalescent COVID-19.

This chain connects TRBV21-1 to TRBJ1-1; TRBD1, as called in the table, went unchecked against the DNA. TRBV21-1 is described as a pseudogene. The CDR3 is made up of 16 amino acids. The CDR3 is CASSKEIRDRNTEAFF. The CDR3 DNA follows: TGTGCCAGCAGCAAAGAGATACGGGACAGAAACACTGAAGCTTTCTTT.

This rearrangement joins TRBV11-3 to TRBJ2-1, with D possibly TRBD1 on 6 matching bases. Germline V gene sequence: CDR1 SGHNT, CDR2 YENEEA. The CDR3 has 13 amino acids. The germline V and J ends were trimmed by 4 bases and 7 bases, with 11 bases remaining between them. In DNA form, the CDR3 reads TGTGCCAGCAGCTCTGGACAGTCAAATGAGCAGTTCTTC. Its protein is CASSSGQSNEQFF.

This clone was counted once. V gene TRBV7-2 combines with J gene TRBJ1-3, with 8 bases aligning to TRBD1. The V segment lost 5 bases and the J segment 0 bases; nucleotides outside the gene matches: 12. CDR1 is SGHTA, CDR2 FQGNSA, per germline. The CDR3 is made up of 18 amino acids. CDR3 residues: CASSPRNGQGSSGNTIYF. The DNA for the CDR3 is TGTGCCAGCAGCCCCCGAAACGGACAGGGAAGCTCTGGAAACACCATATATTTT.

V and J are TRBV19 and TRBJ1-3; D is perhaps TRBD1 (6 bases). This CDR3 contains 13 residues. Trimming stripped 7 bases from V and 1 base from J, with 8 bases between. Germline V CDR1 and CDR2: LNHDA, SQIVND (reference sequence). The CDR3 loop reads CASNDRSGNTIYF. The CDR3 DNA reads TGTGCCAGTAACGACAGGTCTGGAAACACCATATATTTT.

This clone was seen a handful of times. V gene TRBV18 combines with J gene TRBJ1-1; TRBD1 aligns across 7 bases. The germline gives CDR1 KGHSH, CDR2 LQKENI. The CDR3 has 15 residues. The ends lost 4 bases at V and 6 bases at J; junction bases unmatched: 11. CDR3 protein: CASSRLDRDGPEAFF. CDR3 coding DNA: TGTGCCAGCTCACGGCTTGACAGGGATGGCCCTGAAGCTTTCTTT.

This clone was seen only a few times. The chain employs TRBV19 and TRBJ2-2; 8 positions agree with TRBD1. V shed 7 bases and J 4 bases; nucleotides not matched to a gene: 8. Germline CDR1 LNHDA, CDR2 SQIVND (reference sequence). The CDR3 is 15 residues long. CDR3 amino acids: CASTPDRGGTGELFF. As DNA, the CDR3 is TGTGCCAGTACCCCAGACAGGGGAGGCACCGGGGAGCTGTTTTTT.

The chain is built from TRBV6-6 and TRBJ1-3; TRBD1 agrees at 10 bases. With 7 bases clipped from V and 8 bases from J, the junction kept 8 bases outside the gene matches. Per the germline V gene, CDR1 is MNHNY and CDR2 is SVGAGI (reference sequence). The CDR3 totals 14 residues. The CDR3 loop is CASTRDRGAYTIYF. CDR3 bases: TGTGCCAGCACCCGGGACAGGGGTGCATACACCATATATTTT.

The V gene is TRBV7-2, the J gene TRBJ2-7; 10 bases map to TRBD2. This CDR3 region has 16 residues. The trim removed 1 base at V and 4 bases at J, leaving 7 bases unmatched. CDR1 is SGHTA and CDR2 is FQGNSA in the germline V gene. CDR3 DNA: TGTGCCAGCAGCTTAGTTTCTAGCGGGGGTTCATACGAGCAGTACGTC. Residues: CASSLVSSGGSYEQYV.

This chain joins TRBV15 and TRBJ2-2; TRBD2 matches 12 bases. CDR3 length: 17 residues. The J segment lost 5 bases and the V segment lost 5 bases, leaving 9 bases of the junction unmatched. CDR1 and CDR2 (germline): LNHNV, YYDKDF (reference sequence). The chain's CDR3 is CATSGPSGRARTGELFF. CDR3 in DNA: TGTGCCACCAGCGGCCCTAGCGGGAGGGCCCGAACCGGGGAGCTGTTTTTT.

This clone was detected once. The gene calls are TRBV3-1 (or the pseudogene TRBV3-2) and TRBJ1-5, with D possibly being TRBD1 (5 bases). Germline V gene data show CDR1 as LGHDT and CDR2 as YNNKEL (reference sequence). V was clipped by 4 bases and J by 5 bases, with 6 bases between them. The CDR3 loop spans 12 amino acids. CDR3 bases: TGTGCCAGCAGCCGGGGGGATCAGCCCCAGCATTTT. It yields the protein CASSRGDQPQHF.

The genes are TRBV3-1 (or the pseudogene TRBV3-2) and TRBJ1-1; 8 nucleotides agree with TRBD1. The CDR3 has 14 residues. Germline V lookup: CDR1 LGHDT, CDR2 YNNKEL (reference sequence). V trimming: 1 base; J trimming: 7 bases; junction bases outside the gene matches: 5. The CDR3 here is CASSQGWTGFEAFF. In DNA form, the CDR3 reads TGTGCCAGCAGCCAAGGTTGGACAGGGTTTGAAGCTTTCTTT.

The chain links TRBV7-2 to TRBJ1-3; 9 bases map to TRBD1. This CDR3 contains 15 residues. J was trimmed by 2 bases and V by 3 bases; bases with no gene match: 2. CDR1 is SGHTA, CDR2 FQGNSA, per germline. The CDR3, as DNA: TGTGCCAGCAGCTTGGACAGGGGCGCTGGAAACACCATATATTTT. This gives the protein CASSLDRGAGNTIYF.

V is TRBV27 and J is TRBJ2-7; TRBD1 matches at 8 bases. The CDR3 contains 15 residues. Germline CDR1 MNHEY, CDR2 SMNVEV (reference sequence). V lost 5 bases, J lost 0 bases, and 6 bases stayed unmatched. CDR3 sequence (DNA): TGTGCCAGCAGTGACAGGGGCCCGAGCTCCTACGAGCAGTACGTC. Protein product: CASSDRGPSSYEQYV.

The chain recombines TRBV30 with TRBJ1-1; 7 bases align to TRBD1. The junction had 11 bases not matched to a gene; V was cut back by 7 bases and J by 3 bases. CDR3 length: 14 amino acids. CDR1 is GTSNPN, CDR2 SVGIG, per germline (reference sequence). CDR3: CALHRQGDDTEAFF. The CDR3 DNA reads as TGTGCCTTACACCGACAGGGCGATGACACTGAAGCTTTCTTT.

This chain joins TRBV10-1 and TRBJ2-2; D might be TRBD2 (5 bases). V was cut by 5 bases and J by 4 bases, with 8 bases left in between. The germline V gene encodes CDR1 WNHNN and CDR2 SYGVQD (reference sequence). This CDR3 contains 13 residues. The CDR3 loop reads CASSPGFTGELFF. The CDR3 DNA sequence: TGCGCCAGCAGTCCGGGGTTCACCGGGGAGCTGTTTTTT.

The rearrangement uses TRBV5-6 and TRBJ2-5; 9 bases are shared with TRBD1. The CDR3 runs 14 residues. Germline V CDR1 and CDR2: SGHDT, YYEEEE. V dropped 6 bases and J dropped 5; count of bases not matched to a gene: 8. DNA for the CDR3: TGTGCCAGCAACCTACAGGGGGCTGAGGAGACCCAGTACTTC. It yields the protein CASNLQGAEETQYF.

The CDR3 spells CATSEPGTGAPQDQETQYF. As DNA, the CDR3 is TGTGCCACCAGTGAACCTGGGACAGGGGCCCCCCAGGATCAAGAGACCCAGTACTTC. The chain uses TRBV24-1 and TRBJ2-5; 10 bases map to TRBD1. After removal of 4 bases from V and 2 bases from J, the junction contained 15 bases not matched to a gene. In germline, CDR1 is KGHDR, CDR2 SFDVKD. The CDR3 consists of 19 residues.

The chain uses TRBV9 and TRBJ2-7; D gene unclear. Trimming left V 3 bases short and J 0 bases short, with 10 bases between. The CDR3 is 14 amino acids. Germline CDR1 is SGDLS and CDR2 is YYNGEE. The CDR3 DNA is TGTGCCAGCAGCGGCCAGGCCGGCTCCTACGAGCAGTACTTC. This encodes CASSGQAGSYEQYF.

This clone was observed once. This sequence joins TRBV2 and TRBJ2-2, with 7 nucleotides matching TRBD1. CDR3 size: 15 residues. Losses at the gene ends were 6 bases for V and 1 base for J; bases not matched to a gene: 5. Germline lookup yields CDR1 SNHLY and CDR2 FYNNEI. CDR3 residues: CASRRQGQNTGELFF. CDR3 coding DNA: TGTGCCAGCAGAAGACAGGGACAGAACACCGGGGAGCTGTTTTTT.